Below, 10 T cell receptor beta chains from the same sample are listed, as sequenced in a study of T cell clones after liver transplantation. TCRdb keeps only in-frame clones here, not all; method: immunoSEQ multiplex PCR. Of fewer than 65,000 clones listed, under 85% are singletons. The specimen was CD4+ T cells from blood, collected at the 22-month timepoint. These receptors were taken from a human patient who received a liver transplant. Some T cells may trace back to the graft donor.

The V and J genes are TRBV6-1 and TRBJ1-3, with D hard to call. V shed 9 bases and J shed 4 bases, with 10 bases lying between them. Germline V gives CDR1 MNHNS, CDR2 SASEGT. CDR3 length: 12 residues. The CDR3 loop reads CASTSDGNTIYF. The CDR3 bases are TGTGCCAGTACAAGCGACGGAAACACCATATATTTT.

V gene TRBV6-1 combines with J gene TRBJ1-6; TRBD1 matches at 7 bases. Germline trimming cut 2 bases from V and 4 bases from J; bases unmatched to any gene: 5. Germline V gene data show CDR1 as MNHNS and CDR2 as SASEGT. This CDR3 region has 16 residues. CDR3 coding DNA: TGTGCCAGCAGTGAAAGGTGGGGACAGTATAATTCACCCCTCCACTTT. This encodes CASSERWGQYNSPLHF.

This clone came up once. This chain links TRBV7-2 with TRBJ1-6, with 8 nucleotides matching TRBD1. With 5 bases clipped from V and 7 bases from J, the junction kept 10 bases outside the gene matches. Germline V gene data show CDR1 as SGHTA and CDR2 as FQGNSA. The CDR3 spans 16 residues. CDR3 amino acids: CASSQRGQAVNSPLHF. The CDR3 DNA reads as TGTGCCAGCAGCCAACGGGGACAGGCGGTGAATTCACCCCTCCACTTT.

This clone has just a few counts. The chain uses TRBV5-6 and TRBJ1-4; D may be TRBD1 (5 bases). The CDR3 spans 14 residues. Per the germline V gene, CDR1 is SGHDT and CDR2 is YYEEEE. V lost 2 bases, J lost 4 bases, and 9 bases lay in between. In nucleotides, the CDR3 is TGTGCCAGCAGCTTCGGGGGGTTTAATGAAAAACTGTTTTTT. Its protein product is CASSFGGFNEKLFF.

This clone was detected a few times. The rearrangement links TRBV2 to TRBJ1-1; 7 bases agree with TRBD1. Trimming cost V 6 bases and J 5 bases; bases outside gene matches: 6. CDR1 is SNHLY, CDR2 FYNNEI, per germline. The CDR3 loop spans 13 amino acids. The CDR3 reads CASRRDSGTEAFF. The CDR3 bases are TGTGCCAGCAGGCGGGACAGTGGGACTGAAGCTTTCTTT. Full variable domain (rest looked up from reference TRBV2 and TRBJ1-1): EPEVTQTPSHQVTQMGQEVILRCVPISNHLYFYWYRQILGQKVEFLVSFYNNEISEKSEIFDDQFSVERPDGSNFTLKIRSTKLEDSAMYFCASRRDSGTEAFFGQGTRLTVV.

The J gene is TRBJ2-3, the V gene TRBV5-1; D is perhaps TRBD1 (5 bases). The germline CDR1 and CDR2 sequences are SGHRS and YFSETQ. V shed 4 bases and J shed 0 bases, with 12 bases lying between them. The CDR3 covers 15 residues. The CDR3 spells CASSIQVPSTDTQYF. In nucleotides, the CDR3 is TGCGCCAGCAGCATACAGGTTCCCAGCACAGATACGCAGTATTTT.

In nucleotides, the CDR3 is TGTGCCAGCAGCCGCCTTTCGGGCTCCGGTGAAAAACTGTTTTTT. It translates to CASSRLSGSGEKLFF. The chain is built from TRBV4-2 and TRBJ1-4, with unresolved D. Trimming shortened V by 4 bases and J by 7 bases, and 16 bases separated the two germline ends. The germline gives CDR1 LGHNA, CDR2 YNFKEQ. CDR3 length equals 15 residues.

This clone was seen just once. V is TRBV23-1 and J is TRBJ2-7, with D perhaps matching TRBD2 (6 bases). TRBV23-1 carries the ORF label, with uncertain function. V lost 0 bases, J lost 0 bases, and 15 bases lay in between. This CDR3 is 17 amino acids long. CDR3 sequence reads: CASSQSCPEGLSYEQYF. The DNA of the CDR3 is TGCGCCAGCAGTCAATCATGCCCAGAGGGACTCTCCTACGAGCAGTACTTC.

The chain is built from TRBV7-9 and TRBJ1-1, with a weak D call TRBD1 (5 bases). CDR3 length: 13 amino acids. Germline assignment: CDR1 SEHNR and CDR2 FQNEAQ (reference sequence). Trimming took off 8 bases at V and 5 bases at J, with 15 bases between the two ends. CDR3 sequence reads: CASSTTGDTEAFF. The CDR3 bases are TGTGCCAGCTCCACTACGGGGGATACTGAAGCTTTCTTT.

V is TRBV6-6 and J is TRBJ1-5, with a possible D match to TRBD1 (6 bases). From germline, CDR1 is MNHNY and CDR2 SVGAGI (reference sequence). Between the trimmed V and J ends, which lost 0 bases and 4 bases, there was a span of 10 bases. This CDR3 has 15 residues. In nucleotides, the CDR3 is TGTGCCAGCAGTTACTCAGGGGACAAGAATCAGCCCCAGCATTTT. Its translation is CASSYSGDKNQPQHF.